The clone carrying this TCR beta chain came up a few times. The antigen is undetermined. Trimming took 3 bases from V and 2 from J, leaving 11 bases between them. Germline V lookup: CDR1 SGHVS, CDR2 FQNEAQ. The CDR3 has 14 residues. The data stem from a study of CD8+ T cells in alopecia areata. General study findings and limits: Normal scalp showed lower clonality than lesional scalp, especially alopecia totalis/universalis.

TCR sequencing used cDNA made by reverse transcription of extracted RNA. The method was immunoSEQ multiplex PCR; TCRdb's version includes in-frame clones alone and lacks a portion of them. The table shows more than 200,000 clones, with less than 45% occurring only once. Described treatment: oral pan-JAK inhibitor, 5-10 mg twice daily. Sample: CD4+ T cells sorted from blood, taken at approximately week 39, from a patient treated with tofacitinib. The clonotype was recovered from a human donor with alopecia areata. The chain combines TRBV7-8 with TRBJ2-7, with D perhaps TRBD2 (5 bases). CDR3 amino acids: CASSFGRDTYEQYF. CDR3 in DNA: TGTGCCAGCAGCTTTGGACGGGATACCTACGAGCAGTACTTC.